The clone carrying this TCR beta chain was recorded many times. Patients aged 18 to 65 with hyperthyroidism were newly diagnosed, with duration under 2 months. Clinical symptoms, serum thyroxine and TRAb, thyroid ultrasound and orbital computed tomography were used for the diagnoses. The data derive from a study of T cells in Graves' hyperthyroidism and ophthalmopathy. RNA transcripts gave rise to amplified TCR beta CDR3 regions. The HTBI primer set drove a first-round RT-PCR of the TCR CDR3. TCRdb called the multiplex PCR reads again in MiXCR, with one record for every CDR3 protein. The sample includes fewer than 350,000 distinct CDR3 sequences, about an eighth of them seen just once. The source of this sequence is a woman in her 30s with Graves' hyperthyroidism that later progressed to Graves' ophthalmopathy. The sample was blood.

The CDR3 DNA sequence: TGTGCCAGCCGTTATTTCCGGACTAGCCAAACTTCTAGCACAGATACGCAGTATTTT. Protein sequence: CASRYFRTSQTSSTDTQYF. V and J are TRBV2 and TRBJ2-3, with TRBD2 matching 8 bases. The CDR3 is 19 amino acids. Germline assignment: CDR1 SNHLY and CDR2 FYNNEI. The V and J ends lost 8 bases and 0 bases, in that order; junction bases with no gene match: 19.